Listed below are T cell receptor beta chains from one sample, sequenced in a study of breast tumors, draining lymph nodes, adjacent tissues. TCRdb fed the multiplex PCR reads into MiXCR, producing one record per CDR3 protein. Seen here are about 150,000 distinct CDR3 sequences, 20% to 25% observed once, and the top ten hold approximately 2.7%. Sequenced material: axillary lymph node tissue. The source of these receptors is a female donor with breast cancer. Some clones in this sample may be carry-over from other donors' samples. CDR3s include the opening cysteine and the closing phenylalanine or tryptophan. D genes are given only for firm matches. For some rows the clone size is stated as once, few or many, or as a class when expanded; others skip it.

v_gene,d_gene,abundance,j_gene,CDR3nt,CDR3aa
TRBV20-1,NA,many,TRBJ2-2,TGCAGTGCTAGTGTCATAGCTGGTCCCACCGGGGAGCTGTTTTTT,CSASVIAGPTGELFF
TRBV11-2,NA,NA,TRBJ1-3,TGTGCCAGCAGCTTAGGACCGCCGGGGAGGGCTGGAAACACCATATATTTT,CASSLGPPGRAGNTIYF
TRBV12-3/TRBV12-4,NA,many,TRBJ1-6,TGTGCCAGCAGAGTAATGAGAGGTGGCACCCTCCACTTT,CASRVMRGGTLHF
TRBV6-5,NA,many,TRBJ1-3,TGTGCCAGCAGACCTTCTGGGCACTCTGGAAACACCATATATTTT,CASRPSGHSGNTIYF
TRBV18,NA,NA,TRBJ1-1,TGTGCCAGCTCACCACCGGGCACCTTCCCTGAAGCTTTCTTT,CASSPPGTFPEAFF
TRBV3-1,NA,NA,TRBJ2-1,TGTGCCAGCAGCCAAAGTAGCTCTGCGGGTGAGCAGTTCTTC,CASSQSSSAGEQFF
TRBV6-6,TRBD1,NA,TRBJ2-5,TGTGCCAGCAGGGGGACAGGGGAGACCCAGTACTTC,CASRGTGETQYF
TRBV20-1,NA,many,TRBJ2-1,TGCAGTGCCCCGGAGCTCAGAAGGAATGAGCAGTTCTTC,CSAPELRRNEQFF
TRBV11-2,TRBD1,many,TRBJ1-2,TGTGCCAGCAGCTTAGACCCCGCAGGGGGCGATAGCTATGGCTACACCTTC,CASSLDPAGGDSYGYTF
TRBV15,NA,many,TRBJ2-5,TGTGCCACCAGCACCTACAGGCCGTCAGAGACCCAGTACTTC,CATSTYRPSETQYF
TRBV5-4,TRBD2,many,TRBJ2-3,TGTGCCAGCAGCCCGGGACTAGCGGGAGCCCCAGATACGCAGTATTTT,CASSPGLAGAPDTQYF
TRBV27,NA,NA,TRBJ2-2,TGTGCCAGCAGTTTACCGAGCATCGGGGGCTACGGGGAGCTGTTTTTT,CASSLPSIGGYGELFF
TRBV14,TRBD1,NA,TRBJ2-7,TGTGCCAGCAGCCACCCGGGACAGGGAGTCGAGCAGTACTTC,CASSHPGQGVEQYF
TRBV12-3/TRBV12-4,NA,many,TRBJ2-1,TGTGCCAGCAGTTTTGCCTTGTCTAGGGGGTACAATGAGCAGTTCTTC,CASSFALSRGYNEQFF
TRBV6-6,NA,NA,TRBJ1-3,TGTGCCAGCAGTTACTCGGAGGCTGGAAACACCATATATTTT,CASSYSEAGNTIYF
TRBV9,TRBD2,many,TRBJ2-1,TGTGCCAGCAGCGCCCGGACTAGCACGGCCAGTGAGCAGTTCTTC,CASSARTSTASEQFF
TRBV7-2,NA,many,TRBJ2-6,TGTGCCAGCAGCTTAAACTCCGGGGCCAACGTCCTGACTTTC,CASSLNSGANVLTF
TRBV20-1,NA,many,TRBJ2-3,TGCAGTGGACCCAGCGGTAGCACAGATACGCAGTATTTT,CSGPSGSTDTQYF
TRBV3-1,TRBD2,many,TRBJ2-1,TGTGCCAGCAGCCAAGCGCCTAGCGGGAGGGTTGAGCAGTTCTTC,CASSQAPSGRVEQFF
TRBV7-3,TRBD1,many,TRBJ2-2,TGTGCCAGCAGGGACAGGAACGAGGGGGAGCTGTTTTTT,CASRDRNEGELFF
TRBV3-1,NA,many,TRBJ1-6,TGTGCCAGCAGCCAAGGTGGGGGGAGGGCACCCCTCCACTTT,CASSQGGGRAPLHF
TRBV24-1,TRBD2,many,TRBJ2-3,TGTGCCACCAGTGATCCGGGAGGAGGGCTAGATACGCAGTATTTT,CATSDPGGGLDTQYF
TRBV27,TRBD2,NA,TRBJ2-5,TGTGCCAGCAGATTAGGGACTAGCGGGGGAGAGACCCAGTACTTC,CASRLGTSGGETQYF